The present TCR beta chain was sequenced within a study of cytomegalovirus exposure and HLA in healthy donors. Primers for the PCR totalled 60 Vbeta and 13 Jbeta. Assay used: immunoSEQ multiplex PCR; TCRdb lists only in-frame clones, some missing. Among 100,000 to 150,000 clones listed, 80% to 85% were seen once. The CDR3 extends over 9 amino acids. In germline, CDR1 is DFQATT, CDR2 SNEGSKA (reference sequence). As regards this clone: At one boundary the junction diverges from the germline segment, which might be a read error.

This sequence was found in a man younger than 45 in good health and CMV-seronegative. Material for sequencing was PBMCs. V and J are TRBV20-1 and TRBJ2-5; no reliable D call. The CDR3 loop reads CSARESSNF. For the CDR3, the DNA is TGCAGTGCTAGAGAAAGCTCTAACTTC.